Included here is one T cell receptor beta chain sequence, with context. Its antigen specificity is not known. The library was prepared using the immunoSEQ multiplex PCR assay. For the multiplex PCR, a mixture combining 60 forward primers for TCR Vbeta segments and 13 reverse primers for TCR Jbeta segments was used. The CDR3 region of rearranged TCR beta genes was amplified from genomic DNA with a multiplex PCR assay. The Illumina HiSeq System was used to sequence the amplified TCR beta libraries as 87-base-pair reads. In the original analysis: Across the 670 or so repertoires, a later analysis counted roughly 77 million unique TCR beta chains, roughly 11 million of which were shared by at least two donors. A nearest-neighbor algorithm error-corrected the raw reads and collapsed the reads into unique sequences, merging closely related sequences to remove PCR and sequencing errors. V, D and J gene segments were assigned by aligning CDR3 sequences to IMGT reference sequences. For a sequence to be retained, a match of at least six nucleotides to both a V gene segment and a J gene segment was required. A rearrangement counted as productive if the CDR3 had no stop codons and remained in frame with V and J, and every other rearrangement counted as non-productive. Following IMGT convention, CDR3 was defined as the stretch from the second conserved V-encoded cysteine to the conserved J-encoded phenylalanine. Sequences without an unambiguous match to a single V gene segment were excluded from the earlier analysis of approximately 600 of the donors. In an earlier analysis of approximately 550 of the donors, V segments were called functional above 56.7% productive rearrangements and were called segregating when the between-donor standard deviation exceeded 5%. A statistical classification framework was developed to diagnose cytomegalovirus status using the catalog of TCR beta chain sequences. V and J gene assignment, in a later analysis, came from comparing TCR nucleotide sequences with IMGT/GENE-DB human TR gene sequences. In a later analysis, CDR3 sequences and most-parsimonious VDJ recombination scenarios were assigned using the TCRdist pipeline. In a later analysis, each TCR beta chain was defined by its CDR3 amino acid sequence together with its V-gene family, and reads without a unique V-gene family were excluded. To address suspected cross-contamination and a sequencing artifact, a later analysis removed 592 highly shared, low-generation-probability nucleotide sequences. In a later analysis, a clonal expansion index was calculated for each public chain from normalized within-repertoire ranks of inferred template counts. A later analysis computed generation probabilities with a VDJ recombination model fitted to out-of-frame rearrangements, and checked the results against IGoR. In a later analysis, TCR-TCR, TCR-HLA and TCR-CMV co-occurrence was scored with hypergeometric tests, and a repertoire-size bias correction was applied to TCR pairs. To estimate false discovery rates, a later analysis permuted the HLA or CMV assignments 20 times. In a later analysis, co-occurring TCRs were grouped with DBSCAN, and TCRdist sequence similarity was added when clustering was performed within HLA-allele-positive subsets. Repertoires with fewer than 30,000 or more than 120,000 public chains, plus five repertoires with anomalous nucleotide sharing, were excluded from co-occurrence clustering. TCRdb stores this immuneACCESS table with in-frame sequences only. Part of the clones is absent; in the studies checked, under half of the shortfall reflects unresolved V genes, and no reason is known for the rest. The V and J calls and clone size were taken over from that table, and D and trimming were inferred from the DNA. The sample's table covers about 200,000 clones. Together, the top ten hold about 6.8% of the sample.

Via the germline V gene (reference sequence), CDR1 is SEHNR and CDR2 FQNEAQ. The CDR3, from cysteine to phenylalanine, totals 13 residues. Just the 39-base CDR3 DNA is kept, in frame starting at base 1. Deletion took 3 bases off V and 4 bases off J, with a span of 10 bases between the germline ends. These data are taken from a study of cytomegalovirus exposure and HLA in healthy donors (TCRdb year 2017). General notes on the study: An earlier analysis of some 500 of the donors reported about 250 Gb of sequence data and 117 million unique TCR beta sequences from 150 million to 200 million T cells. An early release that covered approximately 600 HLA-typed donors contained approximately 300 gigabases of sequencing data and 80 million or so unique TCR sequences. Among the roughly 400 genotyped donors, roughly 80% belonged to the genetic ancestry cluster associated with self-reported Caucasian donors. The aim of the study was to test whether cataloging public T cell receptors could identify signatures of past pathogen exposure. Using immunosequencing, the study profiled T cell repertoires from around 670 subjects and related those repertoires to cytomegalovirus serostatus. Along with the roughly 670-subject first cohort, a separate validation cohort of about 110 different subjects was used. The study combined high-throughput TCR immunosequencing, statistical association of individual TCRs with disease status, and machine learning to predict cytomegalovirus infection status. A later analysis re-analyzed previously published TCR beta repertoires from roughly 690 donors and added high-resolution HLA genotyping to study TCR occurrence patterns. Rather than using new phenotypic data, the later analysis identified candidate immune exposures from TCR beta sequences and from how often those sequences occurred across donors. To decide whether each TCR beta V gene segment behaved as functional or pseudogenic, an earlier analysis of some 580 of the donors relied on high-throughput TCR beta sequencing. Donor age, sex, ethnicity and CMV serostatus were compiled together with the repertoire data. A later genetic analysis used genome-wide SNP genotypes for about three fifths of the 666 donors, treating that subset as a discovery cohort. All discovery cohort repertoires had been generated using a single sequencing platform. Both class I and class II loci were covered by HLA typing, at four-digit resolution. The number of donors typed differed by locus, with about 629-630 for A, B, C, DRB1 and DQB1, around 520 for DQA1, some 570 for DPA1, and under 490 for DPB1. Roughly 5 DR-DQ haplotypes were handled as single units for association and clustering, since linkage in the cohort was strong. On average, around 200,000 unique TCR beta nucleotide sequences were sequenced per donor among a few hundred genotyped donors of the cohort, with roughly 19% of those sequences being non-productive. What the study reported, not specific to this receptor: Immune exposure information for the cohort was limited to CMV serostatus. Several of the top co-occurrence clusters appeared to be linked to parvovirus B19, influenza, CMV and Epstein-Barr virus, according to a later analysis. Broadly in line with IMGT annotations, most TCR beta V segments showed up in productive rearrangements about 90% or about 30% of the time in an earlier analysis of some 590 of the donors. HLA typing was unavailable for some donors at each locus, so association tests used only the typed subset. Because counts were too low, more than 15 rarely observed V segments, including chromosome 9 orphons, were excluded from the earlier analysis of under 650 of the donors. A later genetic analysis reported fewer N-insertions in productive TCRs among donors in an Asian-associated ancestry cluster than the roughly 700-donor mean. In a later analysis, HLA-associated TCR beta chains showed more clonal expansion and lower generation probabilities than non-associated chains that were equally common. A group of highly shared sequence variants was considered likely to be a technical artifact of the sequencing pipeline. Cytomegalovirus status was reported to be diagnosed by the classifier with high specificity and sensitivity in both the original and validation cohorts. Assigning TCR associations to individual alleles was difficult when HLA alleles, especially DR and DQ, strongly co-occurred. The authors suggested that the approach could potentially be extended to other disease states and immunological phenotypes. While some public TCRs were present in many individuals, most TCR sequences turned up only very rarely across donors. In a later analysis, the rate of TCR association differed among HLA loci, with DRB1 alleles having the most associated TCRs and HLA-C alleles having the fewest. In a later genetic analysis, a missense DCLRE1C variant was associated with V-gene and J-gene trimming of TCR beta chains, and the association was replicated in an independent cohort. In this cohort, only TCR beta chains were sequenced, and detectable features were limited by the absence of alpha or paired-chain data. The presence/absence analyses assumed that sequencing depth was roughly uniform across donors, and that assumption may not be true. Most CMV-associated TCR beta chains appeared to be HLA-restricted in a later analysis, and the HLA associations seemed to be driven largely by CMV exposure. The study gave a list of about 160 TCR beta chains associated with cytomegalovirus. A few of the identified cytomegalovirus-associated TCR beta chains were confirmed in vitro to be specific for cytomegalovirus antigens. Some IMGT-functional V segments, including TRBV6-2 and TRBV6-3, could not be distinguished by the 87-base-pair reads and were therefore excluded. A further reported finding was that TCR beta sequences accurately predicted the HLA-A and HLA-B alleles for most subjects in the first cohort. Correlated functional status among segregating V segments might reflect linkage disequilibrium, but an unknown experimental factor could not be ruled out. In a later analysis, 15,000 to 20,000 TCR beta sequences were associated with specific HLA alleles at a false discovery rate of 0.05.

The cohort consisted of 600 to 750 healthy bone marrow donors. All cohort members were sampled while nominally healthy, although unrecorded immune exposures were likely present. The donor was CMV seronegative and belonged to the group of 380 or so seronegative cohort members. Each donor provided a peripheral blood sample, and peripheral blood mononuclear cells were used for TCR beta sequencing. The Qiagen DNeasy Blood Extraction Kit was used to extract genomic DNA from the blood cell samples. The source is a man between 25 and 39 years old in good health and CMV-seronegative. Sequenced material: PBMCs. Recombination connected TRBV7-9 to TRBJ2-7; no D segment can be confidently identified. The CDR3 is CASSFLSGYEQYF. The DNA reads TGTGCCAGCAGCTTCTTATCCGGGTACGAGCAGTACTTC.